Each of the 10 T cell receptor beta chains below was sequenced from the same sample in a study of cytomegalovirus exposure and HLA in healthy donors. It was with 60 Vbeta and 13 Jbeta primers that the PCR ran. TCRdb's copy holds only in-frame clones and misses some; the assay was immunoSEQ multiplex PCR. The sample records under 200,000 clones, roughly 85% being singletons. Sequencing input: PBMCs. These receptors came from a man younger than 35 in good health and CMV-seropositive.

The J gene is TRBJ2-2, the V gene TRBV11-2; 7 bases agree with TRBD2. The CDR3 is 15 amino acids. V lost 0 bases, J lost 5 bases, and 3 bases stayed unmatched. Per germline, CDR1 SGHAT and CDR2 FQNNGV. For the CDR3, the DNA is TGTGCCAGCAGCTTAGAAGCGGGGCTGACCGGGGAGCTGTTTTTT. Amino acid sequence: CASSLEAGLTGELFF.

This clone was observed a handful of times. The V call is TRBV6-5, the J call TRBJ1-2, with TRBD1 matching 7 bases. V shed 6 bases and J 7 bases; nucleotides not matched to a gene: 8. From germline, CDR1 is MNHEY and CDR2 SVGAGI. The CDR3 is 13 residues long. CDR3 nucleotide sequence: TGTGCCAGCAGATATGACAGGGATGGTGGCTACACCTTC. Translating gives CASRYDRDGGYTF.

The CDR3 sequence is CASFLMAGADTEAFF. The CDR3 nucleotides are TGTGCCAGCTTTTTGATGGCAGGGGCGGACACTGAAGCTTTCTTT. The J gene is TRBJ1-1, the V gene TRBV6-1; D is possibly TRBD1 (6 bases). Trimming left V 8 bases short and J 3 bases short, with 19 bases between. This CDR3 has 15 residues. Germline lookup yields CDR1 MNHNS and CDR2 SASEGT.

This chain connects TRBV5-4 to TRBJ2-5; 8 nucleotides align to TRBD2. The CDR3 loop spans 15 amino acids. V was clipped by 2 bases and J by 3 bases; unmatched bases: 6. CDR1 is SGHNT and CDR2 is YYREEE in the germline V gene (reference sequence). The CDR3 here is CASSLLSGGEETQYF. The CDR3, as DNA: TGTGCCAGCAGCTTACTGAGCGGGGGAGAAGAGACCCAGTACTTC.

This chain joins TRBV4-1 and TRBJ2-7; 7 nucleotides match TRBD1. Unmatched junction bases numbered 8, after V lost 0 bases and J lost 3 bases. This CDR3 region has 16 residues. Germline V gene sequence: CDR1 MGHRA, CDR2 YSYEKL. In nucleotides, the CDR3 is TGCGCCAGCAGCCAAGAGCCGACAGGGACCCTCTACGAGCAGTACTTC. This gives the protein CASSQEPTGTLYEQYF.

The chain couples TRBV2 to TRBJ2-3; 11 bases fit TRBD2. There are 14 residues in the CDR3. V dropped 6 bases and J dropped 2; count of bases not matched to a gene: 1. CDR1 is SNHLY and CDR2 is FYNNEI in the germline V gene. CDR3 residues: CASRLAGVTDTQYF. In DNA form, the CDR3 reads TGTGCCAGCAGACTAGCGGGGGTCACAGATACGCAGTATTTT.

This rearrangement joins TRBV19 to TRBJ2-1; 8 nucleotides align to TRBD2. The V gene end was trimmed by 3 bases and the J gene end by 8 bases; junction bases not matched to a gene: 15. Germline V gives CDR1 LNHDA, CDR2 SQIVND (reference sequence). The CDR3 length is 17 residues. Here the CDR3 reads CASSIGGRGLGLDEQFF. The CDR3 nucleotides read TGTGCCAGTAGTATCGGGGGGAGGGGACTAGGCCTAGATGAGCAGTTCTTC.

V gene TRBV6-1 combines with J gene TRBJ2-1; a weak D match, TRBD2 (5 bases). This CDR3 has 14 residues. From germline, CDR1 is MNHNS and CDR2 SASEGT. V was pared by 5 bases and J by 5 bases, with 13 bases between. CDR3 region: CASSRQLGDNEQFF. The CDR3 DNA reads as TGTGCCAGCAGTCGCCAGCTCGGGGACAATGAGCAGTTCTTC.

The chain joins TRBV5-4 to TRBJ2-5, with 15 bases that match TRBD2. V dropped 4 bases and J dropped 4; count of bases not matched to a gene: 2. CDR1 and CDR2 (germline): SGHNT, YYREEE (reference sequence). There are 15 residues in the CDR3. The CDR3 here is CASSRTSGGGETQYF. The CDR3 nucleotides read TGTGCCAGCAGCAGGACTAGCGGGGGGGGAGAGACCCAGTACTTC. The variable domain in full, completed from reference TRBV5-4 and TRBJ2-5, reads ETGVTQSPTHLIKTRGQQVTLRCSSQSGHNTVSWYQQALGQGPQFIFQYYREEENGRGNFPPRFSGLQFPNYSSELNVNALELDDSALYLCASSRTSGGGETQYFGPGTRLLVL.

The genes are TRBV9 and TRBJ2-1, with D possibly matching TRBD2 (7 bases). CDR3 length: 15 residues. Germline V gene data show CDR1 as SGDLS and CDR2 as YYNGEE. Between the trimmed V and J ends, which lost 2 bases and 6 bases, there was a span of 15 bases. The CDR3 here is CASSVGAGATNEQFF. The DNA of the CDR3 is TGTGCCAGCAGCGTCGGGGCGGGGGCCACCAATGAGCAGTTCTTC.